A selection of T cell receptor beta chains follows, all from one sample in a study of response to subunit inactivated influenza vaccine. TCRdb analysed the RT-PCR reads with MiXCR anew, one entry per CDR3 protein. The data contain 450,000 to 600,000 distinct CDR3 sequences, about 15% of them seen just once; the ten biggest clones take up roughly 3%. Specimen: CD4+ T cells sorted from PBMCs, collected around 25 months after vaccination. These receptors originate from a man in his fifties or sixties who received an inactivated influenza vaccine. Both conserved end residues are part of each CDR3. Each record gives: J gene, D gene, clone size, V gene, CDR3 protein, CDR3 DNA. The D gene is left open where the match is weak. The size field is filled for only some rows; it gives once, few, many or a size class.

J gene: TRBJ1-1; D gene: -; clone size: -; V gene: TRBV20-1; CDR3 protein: CSAKDPVKAFF; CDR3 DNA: TGCAGTGCCAAAGACCCCGTGAAGGCTTTCTTT
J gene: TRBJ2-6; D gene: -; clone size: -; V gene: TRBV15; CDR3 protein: CATSRDNTAGANALTF; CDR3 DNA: TGTGCCACCAGCAGAGATAACACAGCTGGGGCCAACGCCCTGACTTTC
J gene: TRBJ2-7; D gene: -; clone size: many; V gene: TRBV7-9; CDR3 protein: CASSRDLSYEQYF; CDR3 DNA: TGTGCCAGCAGCCGGGACTTATCCTACGAGCAGTACTTC
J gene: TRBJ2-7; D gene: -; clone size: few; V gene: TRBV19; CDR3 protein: CASSSGVTFSYEQYF; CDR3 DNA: TGTGCCAGTAGTTCGGGGGTTACCTTCTCCTACGAGCAGTACTTC
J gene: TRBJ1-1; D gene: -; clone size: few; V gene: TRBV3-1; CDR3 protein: CASSTLSGLMNTEAFF; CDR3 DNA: TGTGCCAGCAGCACTCTCTCAGGGCTCATGAACACTGAAGCTTTCTTT
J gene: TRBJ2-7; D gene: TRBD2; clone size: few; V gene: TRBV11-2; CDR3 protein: CASSYIPRGASSYEQYF; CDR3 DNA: TGTGCCAGCAGCTATATCCCGCGGGGGGCGAGCTCCTACGAGCAGTACTTC
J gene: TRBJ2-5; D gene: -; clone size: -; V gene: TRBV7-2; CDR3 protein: CASSPGWKETQYF; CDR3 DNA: TGTGCCAGCAGCCCCGGGTGGAAAGAGACCCAGTACTTC
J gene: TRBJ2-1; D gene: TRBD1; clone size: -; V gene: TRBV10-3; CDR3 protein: CAIRGQDNEQFF; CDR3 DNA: TGTGCCATCAGAGGACAGGACAATGAGCAGTTCTTC
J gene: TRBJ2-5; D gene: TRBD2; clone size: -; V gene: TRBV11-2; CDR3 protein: CASSLNPGLAGETQYF; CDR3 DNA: TGTGCCAGCAGCTTAAATCCGGGACTAGCGGGAGAGACCCAGTACTTC
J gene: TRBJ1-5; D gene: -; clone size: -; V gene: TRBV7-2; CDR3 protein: CASSPSGRRPQHF; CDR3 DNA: TGTGCCAGCAGCCCGTCGGGGAGGCGGCCCCAGCATTTT
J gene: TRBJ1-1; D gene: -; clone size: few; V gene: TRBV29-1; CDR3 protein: CSVRDGEREAFF; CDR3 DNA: TGCAGCGTGAGGGACGGAGAAAGAGAAGCTTTCTTT
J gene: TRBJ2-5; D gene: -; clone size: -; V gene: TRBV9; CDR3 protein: CASSVEAGLQETQYF; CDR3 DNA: TGTGCCAGCAGCGTAGAGGCAGGGCTACAAGAGACCCAGTACTTC
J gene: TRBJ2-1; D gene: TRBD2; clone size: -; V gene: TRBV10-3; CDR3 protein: CAIMEPGGQHYNEQFF; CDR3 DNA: TGTGCCATCATGGAACCGGGAGGCCAACATTACAATGAGCAGTTCTTC
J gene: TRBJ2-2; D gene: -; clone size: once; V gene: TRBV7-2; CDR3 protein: CASSNLQGTGELFF; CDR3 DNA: TGTGCCAGCAGTAACCTACAGGGTACCGGGGAGCTGTTTTTT
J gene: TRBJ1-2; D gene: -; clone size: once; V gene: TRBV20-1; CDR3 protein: CSARSQVYGYTF; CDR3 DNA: TGCAGTGCTAGATCACAGGTCTATGGCTACACCTTC
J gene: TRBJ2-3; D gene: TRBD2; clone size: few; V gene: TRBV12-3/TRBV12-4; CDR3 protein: CASRRASGLDTDTQYF; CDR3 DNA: TGTGCCAGCAGAAGAGCTAGCGGGCTTGACACAGATACGCAGTATTTT
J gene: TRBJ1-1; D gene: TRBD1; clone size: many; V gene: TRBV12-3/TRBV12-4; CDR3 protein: CASSSGTDTEAFF; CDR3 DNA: TGTGCCAGCAGTTCTGGGACAGACACTGAAGCTTTCTTT
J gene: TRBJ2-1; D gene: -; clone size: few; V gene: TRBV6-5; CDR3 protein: CASSPDPLEQFF; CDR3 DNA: TGTGCCAGCAGTCCCGACCCCCTGGAGCAGTTCTTC
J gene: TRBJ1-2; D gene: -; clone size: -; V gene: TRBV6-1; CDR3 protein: CASSTTPGYGYTF; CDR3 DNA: TGTGCCAGCAGTACGACTCCGGGCTATGGCTACACCTTC
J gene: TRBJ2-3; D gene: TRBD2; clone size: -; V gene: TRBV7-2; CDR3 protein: CASSSSGGAIYTQYF; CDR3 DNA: TGTGCCAGCAGTTCAAGCGGGGGGGCCATCTATACGCAGTATTTT
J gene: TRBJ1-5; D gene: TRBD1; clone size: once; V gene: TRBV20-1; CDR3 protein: CSARDYQGGQPQHF; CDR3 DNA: TGCAGTGCTAGAGATTATCAGGGGGGCCAGCCCCAGCATTTT
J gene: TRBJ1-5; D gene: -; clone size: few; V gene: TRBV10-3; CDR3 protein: CAISESAGFNQPQHF; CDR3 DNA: TGTGCCATCAGTGAGTCAGCGGGATTCAATCAGCCCCAGCATTTT
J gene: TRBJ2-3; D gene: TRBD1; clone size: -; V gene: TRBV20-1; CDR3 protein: CSARRTGGVDTQYF; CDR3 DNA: TGCAGTGCTAGAAGGACAGGGGGCGTAGATACGCAGTATTTT
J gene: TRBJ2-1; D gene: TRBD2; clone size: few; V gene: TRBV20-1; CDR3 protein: CSARDLASGLFNEQFF; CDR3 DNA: TGCAGTGCTAGAGATCTGGCTAGCGGGCTTTTCAATGAGCAGTTCTTC
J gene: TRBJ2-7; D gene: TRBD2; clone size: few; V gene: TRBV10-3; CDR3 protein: CAISSGLGSSYEQYF; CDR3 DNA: TGTGCCATCAGCTCCGGACTAGGGAGCTCCTACGAGCAGTACTTC
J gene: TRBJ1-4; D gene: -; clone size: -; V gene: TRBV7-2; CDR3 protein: CASSFVGTVREKLFF; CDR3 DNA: TGTGCCAGCAGCTTTGTCGGGACGGTCCGTGAAAAACTGTTTTTT
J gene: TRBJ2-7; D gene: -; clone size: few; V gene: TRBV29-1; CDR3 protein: CSVGASVQSEQYF; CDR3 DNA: TGCAGCGTTGGGGCCTCAGTGCAGAGCGAGCAGTACTTC
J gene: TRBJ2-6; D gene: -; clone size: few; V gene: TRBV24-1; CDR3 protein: CATSDTGSYLGANVLTF; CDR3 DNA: TGTGCCACCAGTGACACGGGCAGCTACTTGGGGGCCAACGTCCTGACTTTC
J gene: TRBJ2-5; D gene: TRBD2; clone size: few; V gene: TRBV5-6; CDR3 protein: CASSTAGTTQETQYF; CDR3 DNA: TGTGCCAGCAGTACCGCCGGGACTACCCAAGAGACCCAGTACTTC
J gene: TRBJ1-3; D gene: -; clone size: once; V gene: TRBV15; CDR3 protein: CATSRVGSTSGNTIYF; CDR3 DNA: TGTGCCACCAGCAGAGTAGGATCTACGTCTGGAAACACCATATATTTT
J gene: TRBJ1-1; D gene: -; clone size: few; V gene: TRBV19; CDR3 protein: CASSPVSGTEAFF; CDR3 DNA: TGTGCCAGTAGTCCAGTATCGGGGACTGAAGCTTTCTTT
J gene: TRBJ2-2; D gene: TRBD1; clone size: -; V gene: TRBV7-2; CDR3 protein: CASSFGTGMTGELFF; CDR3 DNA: TGTGCCAGCAGCTTTGGGACAGGGATGACCGGGGAGCTGTTTTTT
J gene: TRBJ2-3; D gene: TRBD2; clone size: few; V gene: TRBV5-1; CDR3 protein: CASSPIAGVTDTQYF; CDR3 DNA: TGCGCCAGCAGCCCGATAGCGGGAGTAACAGATACGCAGTATTTT
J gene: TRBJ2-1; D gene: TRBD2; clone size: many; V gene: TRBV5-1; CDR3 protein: CASSLAGGGRARNEQFF; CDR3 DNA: TGCGCCAGCAGCTTGGCCGGCGGCGGGAGGGCAAGGAATGAGCAGTTCTTC
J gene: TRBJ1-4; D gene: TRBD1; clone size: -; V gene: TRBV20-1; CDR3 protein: CSATGLGWDEKLFF; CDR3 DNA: TGCAGTGCGACAGGGTTGGGGTGGGATGAAAAACTGTTTTTT
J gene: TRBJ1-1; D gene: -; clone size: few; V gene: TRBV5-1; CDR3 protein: CASSLADPTGAFF; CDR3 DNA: TGCGCCAGCAGCTTGGCGGACCCTACGGGAGCTTTCTTT
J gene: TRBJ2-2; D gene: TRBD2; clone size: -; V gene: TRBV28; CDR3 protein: CASSFSGNHGELFF; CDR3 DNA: TGTGCCAGCAGCTTCAGCGGGAACCACGGGGAGCTGTTTTTT
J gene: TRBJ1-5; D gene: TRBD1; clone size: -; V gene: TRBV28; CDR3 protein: CASRLFQGAYQPQHF; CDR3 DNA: TGTGCCAGCAGGCTATTTCAGGGGGCATATCAGCCCCAGCATTTT
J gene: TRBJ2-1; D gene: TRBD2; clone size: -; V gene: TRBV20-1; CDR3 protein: CSARSSLAGTYNEQFF; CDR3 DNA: TGCAGTGCTAGATCTTCACTAGCGGGAACCTACAATGAGCAGTTCTTC
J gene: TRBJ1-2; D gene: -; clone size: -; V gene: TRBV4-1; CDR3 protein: CASSQEGRSNYGYTF; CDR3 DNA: TGCGCCAGCAGCCAAGAGGGCCGGTCTAACTATGGCTACACCTTC
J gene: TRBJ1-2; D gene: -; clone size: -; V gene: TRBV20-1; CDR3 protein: CSASGSGDGYTF; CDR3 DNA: TGCAGTGCTAGTGGATCGGGAGATGGCTACACCTTC
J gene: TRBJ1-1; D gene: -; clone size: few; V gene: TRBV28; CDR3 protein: CASSPPGGDQAFLNTEAFF; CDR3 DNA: TGTGCCAGCAGTCCGCCCGGGGGGGACCAAGCCTTTTTGAACACTGAAGCTTTCTTT